This T cell receptor (beta chain) was observed in a study of cytomegalovirus exposure and HLA in healthy donors. Study results and caveats: Follow-up analysis found HLA locus-dependent TCR association rates, highest for DRB1 and lowest for HLA-C.

Likely unrecorded immune exposures existed in these nominally healthy donors. CDR3 length equals 13 residues. Per germline, CDR1 SNHLY and CDR2 FYNNEI. The V and J ends lost 6 bases and 7 bases, in that order; junction bases with no gene match: 6. Amplification used 60 Vbeta primers and 13 Jbeta primers. In the authors' methods: Unique TCR beta chains numbered approximately 80 million in a later analysis, with roughly 10 million shared. Sequencing was performed with immunoSEQ multiplex PCR; in TCRdb, only in-frame clones are kept and a portion is missing. The V and J calls and clone size are taken from that table; D and trimming were inferred from the DNA. Among 150,000 to 200,000 clones listed, 81% were seen once. Notes on this clone: The antigen is not known.

This chain joins TRBV2 and TRBJ1-5, with 7 nucleotides matching TRBD1. The sample taken for sequencing was PBMCs. This TCR derives from a middle-aged man in good health and CMV-seropositive. CDR3 in amino acids: CASRTGAIQPQHF. The CDR3 DNA is TGTGCCAGCAGAACAGGGGCTATACAGCCCCAGCATTTT.